These 6 T cell receptor beta chains were sequenced from one sample in a study of T-cell memory formation after mild COVID-19. TCRdb re-analysed the 5' RACE reads in MiXCR, keeping a single row per CDR3 protein. The profile shows more than 80,000 distinct CDR3 sequences, 17% of them singletons. Source material: PBMCs or a T cell subset sorted from them (not recorded which). The receptors come from an adult woman who had mild COVID-19 (a few samples of this study predate the infection). Cell type and time point are not known.

This clonotype appeared a few times. The chain uses TRBV9 and TRBJ2-7, with 14 bases that match TRBD2. The germline V gene has CDR1 SGDLS and CDR2 YYNGEE. V lost 0 bases, J lost 2 bases, and 7 bases stayed unmatched. CDR3 length equals 18 residues. As DNA, the CDR3 is TGTGCCAGCAGCGTAGAGGGGACTAGCGGGAGTTCCCCCTACGAGCAGTACTTC. Residues: CASSVEGTSGSSPYEQYF. The full variable domain, with the rest looked up from reference TRBV9 and TRBJ2-7, is DSGVTQTPKHLITATGQRVTLRCSPRSGDLSVYWYQQSLDQGLQFLIQYYNGEERAKGNILERFSAQQFPDLHSELNLSSLELGDSALYFCASSVEGTSGSSPYEQYFGPGTRLTVT.

The rearrangement uses TRBV7-2 and TRBJ2-7; D is unclear. Trimming stripped 2 bases from V and 3 bases from J, with 5 bases between. The CDR3 runs 12 residues. Germline assignment: CDR1 SGHTA and CDR2 FQGNSA. The CDR3 spells CASSLPRYEQYF. CDR3 sequence (DNA): TGTGCCAGCAGCTTACCCCGCTACGAGCAGTACTTC.

This clonotype was observed a few times. The chain uses TRBV20-1 and TRBJ2-7, with D perhaps TRBD2 (6 bases). CDR3 length: 16 amino acids. The V gene's germline CDR1 is DFQATT and CDR2 SNEGSKA (reference sequence). Trimming removed 3 bases from V and 3 bases from J, with 21 bases in between. The CDR3 region is CSASAPGTGIFYEQYF. As DNA, the CDR3 is TGCAGTGCTAGTGCTCCCGGGACTGGGATTTTCTACGAGCAGTACTTC.

This clonotype has only a few counts. This chain connects TRBV4-1 to TRBJ2-2; 7 bases are a match to TRBD2. The V and J ends lost 1 base and 8 bases, in that order; junction bases with no gene match: 1. CDR1 and CDR2 from the germline V gene are MGHRA and YSYEKL. The CDR3 length is 13 residues. The CDR3 nucleotides are TGCGCCAGCAGCCAAGGACTAGCTGGGGAGCTGTTTTTT. Translation gives CASSQGLAGELFF.

V is TRBV5-1 and J is TRBJ2-3, with 8 bases matching TRBD2. V trimming: 3 bases; J trimming: 4 bases; junction bases outside the gene matches: 4. This CDR3 has 14 amino acids. Germline V gives CDR1 SGHRS, CDR2 YFSETQ. This CDR3 reads CASSSLAGPDTQYF. The CDR3 region has the DNA TGCGCCAGCAGCTCTTTAGCGGGACCAGATACGCAGTATTTT.

The rearrangement links TRBV12-3 or TRBV12-4 to TRBJ1-2; D is possibly TRBD1 (5 bases). With 8 bases removed from V and 7 bases from J, the gap between germline ends came to 17 bases. This CDR3 is built from 13 residues. CDR3 sequence: CASPSPGESGYTF. The CDR3, as DNA: TGTGCCAGCCCCTCCCCGGGGGAGAGTGGCTACACCTTC.